Shown below are 20 T cell receptor beta chains from a single sample sequenced in a study of blood T cell dynamics during melanoma immunotherapy (dated by TCRdb to the early 2020s). Explained via the paper, the time point label denotes: week 3, after first cycle of checkpoint inhibitor. Preparation of the library involved the immunoSEQ multiplex PCR assay. Not all clones reach the TCRdb copy of this immuneACCESS table, which keeps in-frame sequences only. Checked studies attribute under half of the gap to unresolved V genes and leave the rest unexplained. The sample table shows 25,000 to 35,000 clones, and roughly 84% are seen once. 10% of the sample is held by the ten biggest clonotypes. The material was blood, obtained from a patient treated with checkpoint blockade. The receptors stem from a human donor with melanoma.

The CDR3 region has the DNA TGTGCCAGCAGCGGTAGCAGTAGAGATACGCAGTATTTT. Protein sequence: CASSGSSRDTQYF. The V gene is TRBV14, the J gene TRBJ2-3; D is unresolved. This CDR3 comprises 13 residues. V was pared by 5 bases and J by 5 bases, with 11 bases between. In germline, CDR1 is SGHDN, CDR2 FVKESK.

A single count supports this clone. The chain employs TRBV7-2 and TRBJ2-7; D may be TRBD1 or TRBD2 (7 bases each). Trimming pared 0 bases from V and 3 bases from J, leaving 12 bases between. The CDR3 length is 15 residues. Germline V CDR1 and CDR2: SGHTA, FQGNSA. Here the CDR3 DNA reads TGTGCCAGCAGCTTAGCGGGAGGGGGCGGCTACGAGCAGTACTTC. Its translation is CASSLAGGGGYEQYF.

The chain carries TRBV25-1 and TRBJ1-2; no reliable D call. The V end was cut by 4 bases, the J end by 4 bases, with 4 bases between. The CDR3 covers 11 residues. CDR1 is MGHDK and CDR2 is SYGVNS in the germline V gene. CDR3 loop: CASSGGYGYTF. As DNA, the CDR3 is TGTGCCAGCAGTGGGGGCTATGGCTACACCTTC.

The sample holds a few counts of this clone. The chain has TRBV5-1 and TRBJ1-5; D might be TRBD1 (6 bases). V lost 2 bases and J lost 2, with 11 bases in between. The CDR3 consists of 15 residues. The germline CDR1 and CDR2 sequences are SGHRS and YFSETQ. The CDR3 here is CASSLGGLGNQPQHF. In nucleotides, the CDR3 is TGCGCCAGCAGCTTAGGGGGTCTGGGCAATCAGCCCCAGCATTTT. Looking up the rest from reference TRBV5-1 and TRBJ1-5 gives the full variable domain: KAGVTQTPRYLIKTRGQQVTLSCSPISGHRSVSWYQQTPGQGLQFLFEYFSETQRNKGNFPGRFSGRQFSNSRSEMNVSTLELGDSALYLCASSLGGLGNQPQHFGDGTRLSIL.

Only a few counts were recorded for this clone. The rearrangement links TRBV6-1 to TRBJ2-1; D is undetermined. With 7 bases removed from V and 7 bases from J, the gap between germline ends came to 17 bases. There are 14 residues in the CDR3. Looked up from germline, CDR1 is MNHNS and CDR2 is SASEGT. The CDR3 reads CASNRPVDGNEQFF. CDR3 nucleotides: TGTGCCAGCAATAGACCCGTTGACGGGAATGAGCAGTTCTTC.

This chain joins TRBV15 and TRBJ1-2; TRBD1 is a possible D gene (5 bases). Between the trimmed V and J ends, which lost 0 bases and 6 bases, there was a span of 14 bases. The CDR3 runs 15 residues. CDR1 LNHNV and CDR2 YYDKDF come from the germline V gene (reference sequence). The DNA of the CDR3 is TGTGCCACCAGCAGAGATTATGAGGGGCGTAATGGCTACACCTTC. Its translation: CATSRDYEGRNGYTF.

This clone was found once. The DNA of the CDR3 is TGTGCCAGCAGCCACAGCCCGGTCAATGAGCAGTTCTTC. It encodes CASSHSPVNEQFF. J is TRBJ2-1 and V is TRBV7-2; D call uncertain. The CDR3 is 13 amino acids. The germline gives CDR1 SGHTA, CDR2 FQGNSA. V lost 5 bases to trimming and J lost 6 bases, with 11 bases between them.

By share of the sample, this clone is medium-sized. This chain uses TRBV19 with TRBJ1-1; no clear D. Germline V gene data show CDR1 as LNHDA and CDR2 as SQIVND (reference sequence). Deletions cut 5 bases from V and 4 bases from J, with 8 bases between. The CDR3 length is 12 residues. The CDR3 DNA reads as TGTGCCAGTAGTCCCGGGAGCACTGAAGCTTTCTTT. Its translation is CASSPGSTEAFF.

The V call is TRBV6-1, the J call TRBJ1-1; D is unclear. V lost 7 bases and J 3 bases, leaving 9 bases between the germline ends. The CDR3 is 12 amino acids. CDR1 and CDR2 (germline): MNHNS, SASEGT. DNA for the CDR3: TGTGCCAGCATTTTAGGTTACACTGAAGCTTTCTTT. Protein sequence: CASILGYTEAFF.

The sample holds a few counts of this clone. The chain couples TRBV6-5 to TRBJ2-5, with D possibly being TRBD1 (6 bases). The CDR3 extends over 15 amino acids. CDR1 is MNHEY and CDR2 is SVGAGI in the germline V gene. The ends were cut back, 1 base at V and 4 bases at J, with 13 bases in the middle. As DNA, the CDR3 is TGTGCCAGCAGTTACTTAACAGGGTCAGGAGAGACCCAGTACTTC. Encoded protein: CASSYLTGSGETQYF.

The V and J genes are TRBV11-2 and TRBJ1-1; no reliable D call. The CDR3 is 13 amino acids. Deletions cut 1 base from V and 8 bases from J, with 11 bases between. Germline V lookup: CDR1 SGHAT, CDR2 FQNNGV. CDR3 loop: CASSLGSGWEAFF. CDR3 DNA sequence: TGTGCCAGCAGCTTAGGATCGGGTTGGGAAGCTTTCTTT. The full variable domain, rest sourced from reference TRBV11-2 and TRBJ1-1, is EAGVAQSPRYKIIEKRQSVAFWCNPISGHATLYWYQQILGQGPKLLIQFQNNGVVDDSQLPKDRFSAERLKGVDSTLKIQPAKLEDSAVYLCASSLGSGWEAFFGQGTRLTVV.

This CDR3 reads CATSRERGWGTGELFF. CDR3 nucleotides: TGTGCCACCAGCAGAGAACGGGGATGGGGCACCGGGGAGCTGTTTTTT. V gene TRBV15 combines with J gene TRBJ2-2; a possible D gene is TRBD2 (5 bases). Germline V gene sequence: CDR1 LNHNV, CDR2 YYDKDF (reference sequence). V lost 0 bases and J 4 bases, leaving 12 bases between the germline ends. The CDR3 totals 16 residues.

This chain joins TRBV5-1 and TRBJ1-5; D gene ambiguous. Germline-derived CDR1 and CDR2 are SGHRS and YFSETQ. CDR3 length: 11 amino acids. The V end was cut by 2 bases, the J end by 4 bases, with 1 base between. The CDR3 sequence is CASSFNQPQHF. CDR3 nucleotide sequence: TGCGCCAGCAGCTTTAATCAGCCCCAGCATTTT.

DNA for the CDR3: TGTGCCAGTTCAGAATCCGGGACCGTGAACACTGAAGCTTTCTTT. Amino acid sequence: CASSESGTVNTEAFF. The chain joins TRBV19 to TRBJ1-1, with D possibly TRBD1 on 5 matching bases. Germline V gives CDR1 LNHDA, CDR2 SQIVND (reference sequence). V lost 8 bases and J 0 bases, leaving 16 bases between the germline ends. The length of the CDR3 is 15 residues.

The chain couples TRBV5-4 to TRBJ2-3, with 10 bases matching TRBD2. The CDR3 is 15 amino acids. Germline V gene lookup returns CDR1 SGHNT and CDR2 YYREEE (reference sequence). V lost 4 bases to trimming and J lost 5 bases; unmatched junction nucleotides: 7. CDR3 region: CASSLDGTSVDTQYF. Here the CDR3 DNA reads TGTGCCAGCAGCCTGGACGGGACTAGCGTAGATACGCAGTATTTT.

The CDR3 coding sequence is TGTGCCAGCAGTTACGCTAGCGGGAGTTTATACAATGAGCAGTTCTTC. Its protein is CASSYASGSLYNEQFF. The V gene is TRBV6-5, the J gene TRBJ2-1, with 10 positions matching TRBD2. CDR3 length: 16 amino acids. The junction had 5 bases not matched to a gene; V was cut back by 2 bases and J by 4 bases. Germline CDR1 MNHEY, CDR2 SVGAGI.

This clone was observed once. The chain couples TRBV11-2 to TRBJ1-1, with TRBD1 matching over 7 bases. This CDR3 has 13 amino acids. Losses at the gene ends were 5 bases for V and 4 bases for J; bases not matched to a gene: 4. The germline V gene has CDR1 SGHAT and CDR2 FQNNGV. Here the CDR3 DNA reads TGTGCCAGCAGCCCTGACAGGGCCACTGAAGCTTTCTTT. Encoded protein: CASSPDRATEAFF.

The chain is built from TRBV20-1 and TRBJ1-2; D possibly corresponds to TRBD1 (5 bases). The V end lost 6 bases, the J end lost 6 bases, and 5 bases lay between the germline ends. The CDR3 contains 9 residues. CDR1 and CDR2 (germline): DFQATT, SNEGSKA (reference sequence). The CDR3 region is CSAGDGYTF. CDR3 nucleotides: TGCAGTGCGGGGGATGGCTACACCTTC.

The J gene is TRBJ1-2, the V gene TRBV2; D is possibly TRBD1 (6 bases). The CDR3 sequence is 15 residues long. CDR1 and CDR2 (germline): SNHLY, FYNNEI. V shed 5 bases and J shed 8 bases, with 21 bases lying between them. The CDR3 nucleotides are TGTGCCAGCAGTCCAGTGGAAGGAGGGGGTCGAGGCTACACCTTC. Translating it yields CASSPVEGGGRGYTF.

The CDR3 sequence: CASSLGARWGTEAFF. CDR3 coding DNA: TGTGCCAGCAGCTTAGGGGCTCGCTGGGGCACTGAAGCTTTCTTT. The chain employs TRBV7-8 and TRBJ1-1; no definite D call. V was clipped by 1 base and J by 4 bases, with 13 bases between them. Germline V gene lookup returns CDR1 SGHVS and CDR2 FQNEAQ. CDR3 size: 15 residues.